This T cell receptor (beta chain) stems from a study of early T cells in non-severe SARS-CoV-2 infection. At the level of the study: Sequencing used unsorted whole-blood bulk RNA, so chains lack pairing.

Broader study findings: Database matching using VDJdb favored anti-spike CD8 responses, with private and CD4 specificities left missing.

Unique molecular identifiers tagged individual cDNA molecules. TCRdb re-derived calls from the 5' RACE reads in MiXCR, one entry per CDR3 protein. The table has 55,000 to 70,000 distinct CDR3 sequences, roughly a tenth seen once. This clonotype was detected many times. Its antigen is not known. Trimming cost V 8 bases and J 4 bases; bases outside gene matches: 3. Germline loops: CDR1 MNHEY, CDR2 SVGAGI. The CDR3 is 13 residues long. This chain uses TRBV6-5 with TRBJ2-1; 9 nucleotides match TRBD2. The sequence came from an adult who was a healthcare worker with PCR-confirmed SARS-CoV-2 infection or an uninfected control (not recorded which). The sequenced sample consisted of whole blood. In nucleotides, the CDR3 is TGTGCCAGCTCTAGCGGGGTATACAATGAGCAGTTCTTC. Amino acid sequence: CASSSGVYNEQFF.